One and the same sample provided the 24 T cell receptor beta chains below, sequenced in a study of cytomegalovirus exposure and HLA in healthy donors. A multiplex PCR was run with 60 Vbeta primers and 13 Jbeta primers. Using immunoSEQ multiplex PCR, the repertoire was profiled, and TCRdb retains in-frame clones only, with some absent. The sample contains approximately 190,000 clones, more than 65% of which appear only once. The sample taken for sequencing was PBMCs. These receptors were collected from a woman between 25 and 40 years old in good health and CMV-seropositive.

This clone was seen once. The chain couples TRBV27 to TRBJ1-4; unclear D gene. Trimming took off 3 bases at V and 0 bases at J, with 5 bases between the two ends. The V gene's germline CDR1 is MNHEY and CDR2 SMNVEV (reference sequence). This CDR3 spans 14 amino acids. The CDR3 is CASSLGSTNEKLFF. For the CDR3, the DNA is TGTGCCAGCAGTTTGGGCTCAACTAATGAAAAACTGTTTTTT.

The chain is built from TRBV9 and TRBJ2-7; 7 bases are shared with TRBD1. CDR1 SGDLS and CDR2 YYNGEE come from the germline V gene. CDR3 size: 13 residues. J gave up 3 bases and V 3 bases, and 3 bases lay outside the gene matches. CDR3 in DNA: TGTGCCAGCAGCGCGGGGACAGTCTACGAGCAGTACTTC. Protein product: CASSAGTVYEQYF.

The chain has TRBV18 and TRBJ1-5; D not certain. CDR3 length: 17 residues. Per germline, CDR1 KGHSH and CDR2 LQKENI. Trimming cost V 2 bases and J 0 bases, with 14 bases left between them. This chain's CDR3 is CASSPYSAGYSNQPQHF. The DNA of the CDR3 is TGTGCCAGCTCACCATATAGTGCCGGGTATAGCAATCAGCCCCAGCATTTT.

The rearrangement uses TRBV5-1 and TRBJ1-1, with TRBD1 matching 10 bases. The CDR3 extends over 15 amino acids. After removal of 4 bases from V and 5 bases from J, the junction contained 8 bases not matched to a gene. The germline V gene has CDR1 SGHRS and CDR2 YFSETQ. In DNA form, the CDR3 reads TGCGCCAGCAGCATCCGGACAGGGGGGAATACTGAAGCTTTCTTT. As protein: CASSIRTGGNTEAFF.

This clone came up once. The rearrangement uses TRBV4-3 and TRBJ1-4; 8 nucleotides line up with TRBD1. The V gene end was trimmed by 0 bases and the J gene end by 6 bases; junction bases not matched to a gene: 3. Germline CDR1 and CDR2: LGHNA and YSLEER. The CDR3 is made up of 15 amino acids. The CDR3 DNA follows: TGCGCCAGCAGCCAAGATCCCAGGGGGCATGAAAAACTGTTTTTT. Its protein is CASSQDPRGHEKLFF.

The genes are TRBV6-4 and TRBJ1-1; 7 bases map to TRBD1. V lost 6 bases and J lost 1; bases outside the gene matches: 5. Germline assignment: CDR1 MRHNA and CDR2 SNTAGT. This CDR3 is built from 14 residues. The CDR3 DNA reads as TGTGCCAGCAGGAAGGGACAGTCGAACACTGAAGCTTTCTTT. This codes for CASRKGQSNTEAFF.

The J gene is TRBJ1-2, the V gene TRBV28; no definite D call. V was pared by 10 bases and J by 7 bases, with 19 bases between. Germline V CDR1 and CDR2: MDHEN, SYDVKM. CDR3 length: 13 residues. CDR3 amino acids: CATCERLSSGYTF. Here the CDR3 DNA reads TGTGCCACCTGCGAGCGGCTTTCTTCTGGCTACACCTTC.

The chain couples TRBV6-1 to TRBJ2-5; D is unresolved. The CDR3 covers 9 residues. V was clipped by 10 bases and J by 5 bases, with 5 bases between them. Germline loops: CDR1 MNHNS, CDR2 SASEGT. CDR3 region: CATRETQYF. CDR3 nucleotides: TGTGCCACTCGGGAGACCCAGTACTTC.

The rearrangement links TRBV9 to TRBJ1-2, with 8 nucleotides matching TRBD1. CDR1 is SGDLS, CDR2 YYNGEE, per germline. The CDR3 extends over 15 amino acids. The trim removed 5 bases at V and 4 bases at J, leaving 10 bases unmatched. The CDR3 reads CASRGMTGAPYGYTF. The CDR3, as DNA: TGTGCCAGCAGGGGGATGACAGGGGCCCCCTATGGCTACACCTTC.

This sequence joins TRBV10-3 and TRBJ2-1; the D gene is possibly TRBD1 (5 bases). The CDR3 runs 12 residues. CDR1 and CDR2 (germline): ENHRY, SYGVKD. V lost 4 bases to trimming and J lost 4 bases, with 5 bases between them. CDR3 nucleotide sequence: TGTGCCATCAGTGGACAGTACAATGAGCAGTTCTTC. Residues: CAISGQYNEQFF.

This rearrangement joins TRBV4-3 to TRBJ2-2; the D gene is possibly TRBD2 (6 bases). V lost 2 bases, J lost 1 base, and 8 bases lay in between. The CDR3 spans 15 residues. Germline CDR1 and CDR2: LGHNA and YSLEER. This chain's CDR3 is CASSQNGGNTGELFF. CDR3 DNA: TGCGCCAGCAGCCAAAACGGGGGGAACACCGGGGAGCTGTTTTTT.

CDR3 in amino acids: CASSTQTQETQYF. DNA of the CDR3: TGTGCCAGCAGCACACAAACCCAAGAGACCCAGTACTTC. The chain carries TRBV5-6 and TRBJ2-5, with D uncertain. V lost 4 bases and J 1 base, leaving 8 bases between the germline ends. The CDR3 has 13 residues. The germline CDR1 and CDR2 sequences are SGHDT and YYEEEE.

This chain uses TRBV9 with TRBJ1-3; TRBD1 is a possible D gene (6 bases). V was pared by 0 bases and J by 0 bases, with 10 bases between. The CDR3 has 16 residues. Germline V gene lookup returns CDR1 SGDLS and CDR2 YYNGEE. CDR3 DNA: TGTGCCAGCAGCGTAGGGGACAATATCTCTGGAAACACCATATATTTT. Encoded protein: CASSVGDNISGNTIYF.

This chain joins TRBV27 and TRBJ2-7; a possible D gene is TRBD2 (6 bases). CDR1 and CDR2 from the germline V gene are MNHEY and SMNVEV (reference sequence). This CDR3 is 15 amino acids long. The ends were cut back, 3 bases at V and 3 bases at J, with 15 bases in the middle. CDR3 region: CASSLSGGFVYEQYF. CDR3 sequence (DNA): TGTGCCAGCAGTTTGTCTGGGGGGTTTGTCTACGAGCAGTACTTC.

The chain links TRBV29-1 to TRBJ1-1, with D possibly matching TRBD1 (6 bases). The CDR3 contains 12 residues. Germline V gives CDR1 SQVTM, CDR2 ANQGSEA. Trimming cost V 6 bases and J 9 bases, with 17 bases left between them. The CDR3 region is CSVGAEGGKAFF. CDR3 in DNA: TGCAGCGTAGGAGCTGAAGGGGGAAAAGCTTTCTTT.

The gene calls are TRBV28 and TRBJ2-3, with 8 nucleotides matching TRBD2. Germline CDR1 is MDHEN and CDR2 is SYDVKM. The CDR3 length is 14 residues. After removal of 5 bases from V and 5 bases from J, the junction contained 6 bases not matched to a gene. The chain's CDR3 is CASSLGLAVDTQYF. In DNA form, the CDR3 reads TGTGCCAGCAGTCTCGGACTAGCAGTAGATACGCAGTATTTT.

The genes are TRBV6-5 and TRBJ1-6; no clear D. Trimming cost V 6 bases and J 7 bases, with 13 bases left between them. The CDR3 extends over 14 amino acids. Germline-derived CDR1 and CDR2 are MNHEY and SVGAGI. CDR3 nucleotide sequence: TGTGCCAGCAGGGAAGGCGGTGGGAATTCACCCCTCCACTTT. Protein product: CASREGGGNSPLHF.

J is TRBJ1-2 and V is TRBV7-7; TRBD1 aligns across 11 bases. The length of the CDR3 is 15 residues. CDR1 SSHAT and CDR2 FNYEAQ come from the germline V gene (reference sequence). The CDR3 region has the DNA TGTGCTGGCAGTCCGTGGGACAGGGGGAAAGAGGGCTACACCTTC. This sequence encodes CAGSPWDRGKEGYTF.

The V gene is TRBV27, the J gene TRBJ2-4; D gene unclear. This CDR3 contains 13 residues. V was trimmed by 7 bases and J by 0 bases, leaving 7 bases between them. CDR1 and CDR2 (germline): MNHEY, SMNVEV (reference sequence). CDR3 region: CASKELAKNIQYF. The CDR3 nucleotides are TGTGCCAGCAAAGAGCTAGCCAAAAACATTCAGTACTTC.

This clone was detected once. The J gene is TRBJ1-1, the V gene TRBV7-9, with 9 nucleotides matching TRBD1. With 5 bases clipped from V and 11 bases from J, the junction kept 12 bases outside the gene matches. CDR1 and CDR2 from the germline V gene are SEHNR and FQNEAQ (reference sequence). The CDR3 runs to 14 residues. Here the CDR3 reads CASSSGQGSFGAFF. As DNA, the CDR3 is TGTGCCAGCAGCAGCGGACAGGGGAGTTTTGGGGCTTTCTTT.

V is TRBV15 and J is TRBJ2-2, with a possible D match to TRBD2 (7 bases). This CDR3 has 12 residues. Trimming took off 9 bases at V and 6 bases at J, with 11 bases between the two ends. Looked up from germline, CDR1 is LNHNV and CDR2 is YYDKDF (reference sequence). CDR3 in amino acids: CATRGGAGELFF. The CDR3 nucleotides are TGTGCCACGAGGGGGGGAGCCGGGGAGCTGTTTTTT. Supplemented by reference TRBV15 and TRBJ2-2, the full variable domain reads DAMVIQNPRYQVTQFGKPVTLSCSQTLNHNVMYWYQQKSSQAPKLLFHYYDKDFNNEADTPDNFQSRRPNTSFCFLDIRSPGLGDTAMYLCATRGGAGELFFGEGSRLTVL.

The DNA of the CDR3 is TGTGCCAGCAGCTTAGTACAGGGGGGATCCTACAATGAGCAGTTCTTC. Its translation is CASSLVQGGSYNEQFF. This chain links TRBV7-6 with TRBJ2-1, with 8 positions matching TRBD1. This CDR3 is 16 amino acids long. Germline V gene sequence: CDR1 SGHVS, CDR2 FNYEAQ. The junction had 3 bases not matched to a gene; V was cut back by 1 base and J by 1 base. Complete variable domain (other parts from reference TRBV7-6 and TRBJ2-1): GAGVSQSPRYKVTKRGQDVALRCDPISGHVSLYWYRQALGQGPEFLTYFNYEAQQDKSGLPNDRFSAERPEGSISTLTIQRTEQRDSAMYRCASSLVQGGSYNEQFFGPGTRLTVL.

The table lists this clone with a count of one. The chain joins TRBV4-1 to TRBJ2-4; D not resolved. CDR3 size: 14 residues. In germline, CDR1 is MGHRA, CDR2 YSYEKL. The V gene lost 4 bases and the J gene lost 6 bases, with 13 bases spanning the gap. The CDR3 spells CASSLRGQPNIQYF. The CDR3 DNA reads TGCGCCAGCAGCCTACGAGGCCAGCCAAACATTCAGTACTTC.

The table lists this clone with a few counts. The rearrangement links TRBV6-1 to TRBJ2-3, with D unclear. Trimming removed 6 bases from V and 6 bases from J, with 10 bases in between. This CDR3 has 12 amino acids. Germline CDR1 reads MNHNS; CDR2 reads SASEGT. The CDR3 nucleotides are TGTGCCAGCAGCCTTAGAATGGATACGCAGTATTTT. It yields the protein CASSLRMDTQYF.